Detailed here is one T cell receptor (beta chain). What it binds is not known. TCR beta cDNA libraries had unique molecular identifiers. Each CDR3 protein is one row after TCRdb ran MiXCR on the PCR reads. The table records about 160,000 distinct CDR3 sequences, around 36% of them present only once. The record originates from a study of post-analysis software for immune sequencing data. About the research overall: The courses of disease that were included comprised relapsing-remitting, secondary progressive and progressive-relapsing multiple sclerosis. Whole-study results and caveats: Relative to controls, patients with multiple sclerosis showed significantly lower normalized Chao1 diversity. Same-batch samples co-clustered strongly by F measure. About 5 TRBV segments were significantly more frequent in patients than in controls. TRBV5-6, TRBV5-1 and TRBV20-1 were among these segments.

The germline gives CDR1 MNHEY, CDR2 SMNVEV (reference sequence). The germline V and J ends were trimmed by 1 base and 1 base, with 12 bases remaining between them. The CDR3 is 16 residues long. This chain connects TRBV27 to TRBJ2-3; the D gene is possibly TRBD1 (6 bases). Source: blood, taken after autologous hematopoietic stem cell transplantation. The TCR sequence derives from a girl aged 5-17 years with multiple sclerosis. The CDR3: CASSLFSGTRTDTQYF. CDR3 nucleotides: TGTGCCAGCAGTTTATTCTCAGGGACACGCACAGATACGCAGTATTTT.